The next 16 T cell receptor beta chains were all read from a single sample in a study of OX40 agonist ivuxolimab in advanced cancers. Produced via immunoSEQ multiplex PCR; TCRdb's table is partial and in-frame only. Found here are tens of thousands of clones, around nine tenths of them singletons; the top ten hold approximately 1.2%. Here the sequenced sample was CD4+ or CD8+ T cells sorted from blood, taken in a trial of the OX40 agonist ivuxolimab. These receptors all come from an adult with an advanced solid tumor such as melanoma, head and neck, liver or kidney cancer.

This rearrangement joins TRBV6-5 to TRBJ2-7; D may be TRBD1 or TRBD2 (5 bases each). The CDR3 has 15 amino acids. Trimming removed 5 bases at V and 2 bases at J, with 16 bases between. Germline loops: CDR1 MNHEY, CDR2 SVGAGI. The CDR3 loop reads CASSLKGTPPYEQYF. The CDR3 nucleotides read TGTGCCAGCAGTCTCAAAGGGACGCCCCCCTACGAGCAGTACTTC.

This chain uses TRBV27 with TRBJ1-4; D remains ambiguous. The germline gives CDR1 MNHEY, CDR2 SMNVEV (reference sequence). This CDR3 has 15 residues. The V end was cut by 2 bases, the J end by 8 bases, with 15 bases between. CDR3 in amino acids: CASSLSADLREKLFF. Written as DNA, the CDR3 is TGTGCCAGCAGTTTAAGTGCGGACCTAAGGGAAAAACTGTTTTTT.

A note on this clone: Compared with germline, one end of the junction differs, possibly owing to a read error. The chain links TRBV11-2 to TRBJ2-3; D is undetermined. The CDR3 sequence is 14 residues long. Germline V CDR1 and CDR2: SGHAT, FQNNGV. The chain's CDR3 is CASGLSPSTDTQYF. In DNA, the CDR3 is TGTGCCAGCGGCTTATCCCCAAGCACAGATACGCAGTATTTT. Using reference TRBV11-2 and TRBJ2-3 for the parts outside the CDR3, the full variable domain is EAGVAQSPRYKIIEKRQSVAFWCNPISGHATLYWYQQILGQGPKLLIQFQNNGVVDDSQLPKDRFSAERLKGVDSTLKIQPAKLEDSAVYLCASGLSPSTDTQYFGPGTRLTVL.

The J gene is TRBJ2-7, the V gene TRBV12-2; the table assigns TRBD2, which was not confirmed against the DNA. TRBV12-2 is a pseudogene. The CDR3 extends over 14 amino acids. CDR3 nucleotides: TGTGCAAGTCGCTGTGAGCGGGAGACGTACGAGCAGTACTTC. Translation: CASRCERETYEQYF.

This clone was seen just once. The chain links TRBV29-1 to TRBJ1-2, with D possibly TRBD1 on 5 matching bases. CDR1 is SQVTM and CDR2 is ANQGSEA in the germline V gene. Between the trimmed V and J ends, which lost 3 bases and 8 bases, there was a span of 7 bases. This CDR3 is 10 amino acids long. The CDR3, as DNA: TGCAGCGTTGATGCAGGGGGCTACACCTTC. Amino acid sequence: CSVDAGGYTF.

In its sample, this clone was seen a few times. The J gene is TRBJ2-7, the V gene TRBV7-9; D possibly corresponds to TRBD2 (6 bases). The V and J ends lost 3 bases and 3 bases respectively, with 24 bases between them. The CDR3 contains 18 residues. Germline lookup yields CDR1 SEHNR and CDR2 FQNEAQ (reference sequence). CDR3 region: CASSFRLPGTQGNYEQYF. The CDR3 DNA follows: TGTGCCAGCAGCTTTCGTTTGCCCGGGACTCAAGGGAACTACGAGCAGTACTTC.

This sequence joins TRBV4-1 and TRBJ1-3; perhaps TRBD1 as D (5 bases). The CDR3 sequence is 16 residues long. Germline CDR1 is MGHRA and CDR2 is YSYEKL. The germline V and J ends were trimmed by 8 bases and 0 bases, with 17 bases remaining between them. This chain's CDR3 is CASQSGTGFSGNTIYF. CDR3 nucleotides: TGCGCCAGCCAGTCAGGGACCGGCTTCTCTGGAAACACCATATATTTT.

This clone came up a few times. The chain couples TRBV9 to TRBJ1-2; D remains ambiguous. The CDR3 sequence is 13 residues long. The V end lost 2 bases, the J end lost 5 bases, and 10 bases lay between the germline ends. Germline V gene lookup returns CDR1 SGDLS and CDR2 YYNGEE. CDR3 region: CASSVNSRYGYTF. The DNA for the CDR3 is TGTGCCAGCAGCGTCAACAGCAGATATGGCTACACCTTC.

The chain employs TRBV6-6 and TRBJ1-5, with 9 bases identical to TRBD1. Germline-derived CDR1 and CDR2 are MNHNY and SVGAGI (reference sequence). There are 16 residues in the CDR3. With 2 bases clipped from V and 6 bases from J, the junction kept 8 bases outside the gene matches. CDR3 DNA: TGTGCCAGCAGTTACCAACGGGACAGGGTTGGTCAGCCCCAGCATTTT. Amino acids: CASSYQRDRVGQPQHF.

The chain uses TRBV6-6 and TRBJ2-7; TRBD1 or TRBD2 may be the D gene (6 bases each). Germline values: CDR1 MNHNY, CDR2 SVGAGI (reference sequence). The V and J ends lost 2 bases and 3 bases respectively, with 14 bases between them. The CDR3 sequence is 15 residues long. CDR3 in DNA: TGTGCCAGCAGTTACGTTCGGGGGCCTGACTACGAGCAGTACTTC. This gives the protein CASSYVRGPDYEQYF.

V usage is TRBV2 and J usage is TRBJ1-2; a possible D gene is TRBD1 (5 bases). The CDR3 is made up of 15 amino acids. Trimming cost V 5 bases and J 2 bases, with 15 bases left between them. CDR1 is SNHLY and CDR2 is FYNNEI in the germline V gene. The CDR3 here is CASSPRQGINYGYTF. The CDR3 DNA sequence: TGTGCCAGCAGTCCCCGGCAGGGTATCAACTATGGCTACACCTTC.

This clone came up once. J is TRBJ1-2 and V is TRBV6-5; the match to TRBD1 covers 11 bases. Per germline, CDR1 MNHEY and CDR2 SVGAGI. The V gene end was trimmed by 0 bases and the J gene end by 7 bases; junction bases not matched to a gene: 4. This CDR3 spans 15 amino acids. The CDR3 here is CASSYSGQGASGYTF. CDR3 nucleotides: TGTGCCAGCAGTTACTCTGGACAGGGGGCGAGTGGCTACACCTTC.

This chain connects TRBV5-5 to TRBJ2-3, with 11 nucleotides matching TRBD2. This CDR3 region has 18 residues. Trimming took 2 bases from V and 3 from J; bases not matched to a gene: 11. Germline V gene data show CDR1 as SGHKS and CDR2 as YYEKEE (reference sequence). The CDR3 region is CASSFPTSPSGRTDTQYF. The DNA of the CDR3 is TGTGCCAGCAGCTTCCCTACTTCCCCTAGCGGGAGGACAGATACGCAGTATTTT. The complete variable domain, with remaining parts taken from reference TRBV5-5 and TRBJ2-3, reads DAGVTQSPTHLIKTRGQQVTLRCSPISGHKSVSWYQQVLGQGPQFIFQYYEKEERGRGNFPDRFSARQFPNYSSELNVNALLLGDSALYLCASSFPTSPSGRTDTQYFGPGTRLTVL.

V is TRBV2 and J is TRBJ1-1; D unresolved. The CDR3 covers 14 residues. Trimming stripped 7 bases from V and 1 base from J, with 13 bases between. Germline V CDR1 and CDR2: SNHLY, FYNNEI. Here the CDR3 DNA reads TGTGCCAGCATCGACACCCTCGCGAACACTGAAGCTTTCTTT. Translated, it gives CASIDTLANTEAFF.

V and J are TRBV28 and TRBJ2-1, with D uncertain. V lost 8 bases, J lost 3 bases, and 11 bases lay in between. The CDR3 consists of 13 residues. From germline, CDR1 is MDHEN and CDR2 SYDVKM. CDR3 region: CASLRAGYNEQFF. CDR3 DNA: TGTGCCAGCTTAAGGGCCGGCTACAATGAGCAGTTCTTC.

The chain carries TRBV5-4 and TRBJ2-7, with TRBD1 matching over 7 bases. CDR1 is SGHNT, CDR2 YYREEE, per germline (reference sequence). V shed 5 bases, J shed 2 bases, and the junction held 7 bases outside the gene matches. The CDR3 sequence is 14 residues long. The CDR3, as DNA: TGTGCCAGCAGACGGGACAGCTTTACCTACGAGCAGTACTTC. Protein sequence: CASRRDSFTYEQYF.